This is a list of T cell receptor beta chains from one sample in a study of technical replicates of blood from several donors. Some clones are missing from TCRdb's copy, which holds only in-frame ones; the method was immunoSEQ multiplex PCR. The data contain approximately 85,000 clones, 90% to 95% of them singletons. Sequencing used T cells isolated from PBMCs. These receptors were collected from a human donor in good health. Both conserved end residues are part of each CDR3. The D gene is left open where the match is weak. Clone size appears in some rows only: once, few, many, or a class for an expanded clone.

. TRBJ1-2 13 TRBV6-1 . CASSTGSNYGYTF TGTGCCAGCAGTACAGGATCTAACTATGGCTACACCTTC
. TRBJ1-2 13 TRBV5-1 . CASSMGGDYGYTF TGCGCCAGCAGTATGGGGGGGGACTATGGCTACACCTTC
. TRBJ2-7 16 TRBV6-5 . CASRYQTRDTYYEQYF TGTGCCAGCAGATACCAAACCCGGGACACCTATTACGAGCAGTACTTC
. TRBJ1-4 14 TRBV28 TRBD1 CASRLTGGNEKLFF TGTGCCAGCAGGCTAACAGGGGGAAATGAAAAACTGTTTTTT
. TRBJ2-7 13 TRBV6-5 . CASFGRRIYEQYF TGTGCCAGCTTCGGACGGAGGATATACGAGCAGTACTTC
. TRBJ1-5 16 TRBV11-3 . CASSFVNGSDNQPQHF TGTGCCAGCAGCTTTGTCAACGGGAGCGACAATCAGCCCCAGCATTTT
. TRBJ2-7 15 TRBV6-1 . CASSEALRSPYEQYF TGTGCCAGCAGTGAAGCGCTTAGGAGTCCCTACGAGCAGTACTTC
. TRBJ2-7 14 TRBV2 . CASSGWQGSYEQYF TGTGCCAGCAGTGGTTGGCAGGGGAGCTACGAGCAGTACTTC
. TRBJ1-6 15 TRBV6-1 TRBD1 CASTLERGLNSPLHF TGTGCCAGCACCTTGGAGAGGGGGCTTAATTCACCCCTCCACTTT
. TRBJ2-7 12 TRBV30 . CAWGKAGYEQYF TGTGCCTGGGGGAAGGCGGGCTACGAGCAGTACTTC
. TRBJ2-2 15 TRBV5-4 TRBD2 CASSMTSVTTGELFF TGTGCCAGCAGTATGACTAGCGTCACCACCGGGGAGCTGTTTTTT
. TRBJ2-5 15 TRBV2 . CASSGGGGGAETQYF TGTGCCAGCAGTGGGGGAGGGGGGGGCGCGGAGACCCAGTACTTC
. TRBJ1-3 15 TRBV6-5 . CASSYASSSGNTIYF TGTGCCAGCAGTTACGCTAGTTCCTCTGGAAACACCATATATTTT
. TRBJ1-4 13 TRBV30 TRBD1 CAFQGQTNEKLFF TGTGCCTTCCAGGGACAGACTAATGAAAAACTGTTTTTT
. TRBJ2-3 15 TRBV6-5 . CASSYGGLSTDTQYF TGTGCCAGCAGTTACGGGGGACTGAGCACAGATACGCAGTATTTT
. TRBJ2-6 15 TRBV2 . CASTNRAAGANVLTF TGTGCCAGCACCAATAGAGCTGCTGGGGCCAACGTCCTGACTTTC
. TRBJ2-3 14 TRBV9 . CASSVVGGTDTQYF TGTGCCAGCAGCGTAGTAGGGGGTACAGATACGCAGTATTTT
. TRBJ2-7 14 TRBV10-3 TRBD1 CAISDAGTGVLGDF TGTGCCATCAGTGATGCCGGGACAGGGGTCCTCGGGGACTTC
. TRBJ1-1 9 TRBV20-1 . CSARQGAFF TGCAGTGCTAGGCAGGGAGCTTTCTTT
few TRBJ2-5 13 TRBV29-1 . CSASGTTQETQYF TGCAGCGCTTCCGGGACAACACAAGAGACCCAGTACTTC
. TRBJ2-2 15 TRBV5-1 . CASSFYTPNTGELFF TGCGCCAGCAGCTTTTACACGCCGAACACCGGGGAGCTGTTTTTT
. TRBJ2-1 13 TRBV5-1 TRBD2 CASSGSSYNEQFF TGCGCCAGTAGCGGGAGCTCCTACAATGAGCAGTTCTTC
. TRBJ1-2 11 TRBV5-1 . CASSAAGGYTF TGCGCCAGCAGCGCGGCTGGTGGCTACACCTTC
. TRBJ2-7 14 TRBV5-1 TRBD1 CASSATGARDEQYF TGCGCCAGCAGCGCTACAGGGGCAAGGGACGAGCAGTACTTC
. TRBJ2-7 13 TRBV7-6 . CASSLGSFYEQYF TGTGCCAGCAGCTTAGGGAGTTTCTACGAGCAGTACTTC
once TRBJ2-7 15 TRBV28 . CASSFGGTVAYEQYF TGTGCCAGCAGTTTCGGCGGGACAGTGGCCTACGAGCAGTACTTC
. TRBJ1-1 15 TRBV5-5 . CASSLVGGPNTEAFF TGTGCCAGCAGCTTGGTGGGTGGGCCGAACACTGAAGCTTTCTTT
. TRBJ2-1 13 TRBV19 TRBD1 CASSAGQGFEQFF TGTGCCAGTAGTGCGGGACAGGGGTTTGAGCAGTTCTTC
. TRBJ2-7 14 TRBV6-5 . CASTVTGSVHEQYF TGTGCCAGCACTGTAACAGGGAGTGTCCACGAGCAGTACTTC
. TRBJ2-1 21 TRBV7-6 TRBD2 CASSLASASGRADSSYNEQFF TGTGCCAGCAGCTTAGCGTCGGCTAGCGGGAGGGCCGACTCCTCCTACAATGAGCAGTTCTTC
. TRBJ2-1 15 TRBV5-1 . CASSLASWTANEQFF TGCGCCAGCAGCTTGGCAAGTTGGACAGCGAATGAGCAGTTCTTC
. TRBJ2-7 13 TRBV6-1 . CASSEAPRHEQYF TGTGCCAGCAGTGAAGCGCCTAGGCACGAGCAGTACTTC
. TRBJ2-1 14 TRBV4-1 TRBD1 CASSQRDRDVEQFF TGCGCCAGCAGCCAAAGGGACAGGGATGTTGAGCAGTTCTTC
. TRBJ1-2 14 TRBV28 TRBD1 CASTIPTGLGGYTF TGTGCCAGCACGATACCGACAGGGTTGGGTGGCTACACCTTC
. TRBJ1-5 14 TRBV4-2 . CASSQDLGQQPQHF TGTGCCAGCAGCCAAGATCTTGGACAACAGCCCCAGCATTTT
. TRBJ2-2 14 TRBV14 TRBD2 CASGSGRPTGELFF TGTGCCAGCGGTAGCGGGAGGCCCACCGGGGAGCTGTTTTTT
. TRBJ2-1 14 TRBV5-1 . CASSGPSPYNEQFF TGCGCCAGCAGCGGGCCAAGCCCTTACAATGAGCAGTTCTTC
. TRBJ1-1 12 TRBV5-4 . CASSLAFTEAFF TGTGCCAGCAGCTTGGCTTTCACTGAAGCTTTCTTT
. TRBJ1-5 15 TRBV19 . CASSMATGGNQPQHF TGTGCCAGTAGTATGGCGACGGGGGGAAATCAGCCCCAGCATTTT
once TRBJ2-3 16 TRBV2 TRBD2 CASSVNSGRIGDTQYF TGTGCCAGCAGTGTCAATAGCGGGAGGATCGGAGATACGCAGTATTTT
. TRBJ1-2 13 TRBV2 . CASSEMRELGYTF TGTGCCAGCAGTGAAATGCGGGAATTGGGCTACACCTTC
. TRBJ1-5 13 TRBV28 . CASSFSGNQPQHF TGTGCCAGCAGTTTTTCGGGAAATCAGCCCCAGCATTTT
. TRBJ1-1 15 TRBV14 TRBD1 CASRHPGQRFTEAFF TGTGCCAGCAGGCACCCGGGACAGAGGTTCACTGAAGCTTTCTTT
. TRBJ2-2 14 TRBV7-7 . CASSLEAGAGELFF TGTGCTAGCAGCTTAGAGGCAGGGGCCGGGGAGCTGTTTTTT
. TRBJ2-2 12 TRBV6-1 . CASPGVYGELFF TGTGCCAGCCCGGGGGTGTACGGGGAGCTGTTTTTT
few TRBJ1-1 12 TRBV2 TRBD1 CASCGQGAEAFF TGTGCCAGCTGTGGGCAGGGGGCTGAAGCTTTCTTT